The entry that follows covers one TCR beta chain sequence. Trimming cost V 3 bases and J 5 bases, with 14 bases left between them. Germline CDR1 and CDR2: ENHRY and SYGVKD. CDR3 length: 15 residues. This specimen comes from a study of blood T cell repertoires in COVID-19. Resolution of symptoms, clearance, or two negative PCRs was present in recovered Cohort 3 donors. In the original analysis: Estimated nucleated cell counts came from reference gene primer amplification. Using immunoSEQ multiplex PCR, the repertoire was profiled, and TCRdb retains in-frame clones only, with some absent. Clone size and the V and J calls come from that table; the DNA yielded D and trimming. The table lists some 140,000 clones, roughly four fifths of them singletons.

Sequences were obtained from PBMCs or T cells enriched from blood (not recorded which). This receptor was obtained from a man aged 25-40 years who had recovered from COVID-19. This sequence joins TRBV10-3 and TRBJ1-5; tentatively, D is TRBD1 (6 bases). CDR3 in DNA: TGTGCCATCAGTGAACAGGGCAGGGAAGATCAGCCCCAGCATTTT. It translates to CAISEQGREDQPQHF.